One sample yielded the 29 T cell receptor beta chains listed below, sequenced in a study of lymphopenia after photon versus proton radiotherapy. Sequencing used immunoSEQ multiplex PCR; TCRdb keeps in-frame clones, though not all of them. The data contain 150,000 to 200,000 clones, about 85% of them singletons. Sample: peripheral blood, taken from a patient treated with photon-based radiotherapy. The source of these receptors is a man aged 50-60 years with gastric cancer.

This chain connects TRBV18 to TRBJ2-5, with 12 bases matching TRBD2. V shed 3 bases and J 4 bases; nucleotides not matched to a gene: 6. The CDR3 extends over 16 amino acids. Germline assignment: CDR1 KGHSH and CDR2 LQKENI. The CDR3 spells CASSPPGLAGGETQYF. The CDR3 region has the DNA TGTGCCAGCTCACCTCCGGGACTAGCGGGTGGAGAGACCCAGTACTTC.

The chain employs TRBV5-6 and TRBJ2-5; a possible D gene is TRBD2 (6 bases). Trimming took off 5 bases at V and 1 base at J, with 9 bases between the two ends. Germline CDR1 reads SGHDT; CDR2 reads YYEEEE. This CDR3 spans 13 amino acids. The CDR3 is CASRPGLQETQYF. CDR3 nucleotide sequence: TGTGCCAGCAGACCGGGACTCCAAGAGACCCAGTACTTC.

V gene TRBV25-1 combines with J gene TRBJ1-1, with TRBD1 matching over 7 bases. The CDR3 is 14 amino acids. V lost 3 bases to trimming and J lost 1 base; unmatched junction nucleotides: 2. Germline V gene lookup returns CDR1 MGHDK and CDR2 SYGVNS. The chain's CDR3 is CASSEGQSNTEAFF. The CDR3 DNA reads TGTGCCAGCAGTGAGGGACAGTCGAACACTGAAGCTTTCTTT.

This rearrangement joins TRBV30 to TRBJ2-1, with a possible D match to TRBD2 (6 bases). The CDR3 extends over 15 amino acids. CDR1 and CDR2 (germline): GTSNPN, SVGIG (reference sequence). V was shortened by 3 bases and J by 0 bases, with 12 bases between the two germline ends. The CDR3 protein is CAWSGGAGSYNEQFF. The DNA of the CDR3 is TGTGCCTGGAGCGGGGGAGCGGGCTCCTACAATGAGCAGTTCTTC. Filled out from reference TRBV30 and TRBJ2-1, the complete variable domain reads SQTIHQWPATLVQPVGSPLSLECTVEGTSNPNLYWYRQAAGRGLQLLFYSVGIGQISSEVPQNLSASRPQDRQFILSSKKLLLSDSGFYLCAWSGGAGSYNEQFFGPGTRLTVL.

The chain is built from TRBV19 and TRBJ1-1; TRBD1 is a possible D gene (5 bases). The germline gives CDR1 LNHDA, CDR2 SQIVND (reference sequence). V dropped 6 bases and J dropped 0 bases, with 11 bases sitting between them. The CDR3 extends over 14 amino acids. In nucleotides, the CDR3 is TGTGCCAGTAGACCGGGACCGATGAACACTGAAGCTTTCTTT. Amino acid sequence: CASRPGPMNTEAFF.

This chain joins TRBV6-1 and TRBJ1-5; no clear D gene. V gave up 0 bases and J gave up 4 bases, with 13 bases separating them. CDR1 is MNHNS and CDR2 is SASEGT in the germline V gene. This CDR3 is built from 16 residues. Written as DNA, the CDR3 is TGTGCCAGCAGTGAAGCGACAACCCCTTGGAATCAGCCCCAGCATTTT. As protein: CASSEATTPWNQPQHF.

The V gene is TRBV4-2, the J gene TRBJ2-1, with D possibly being TRBD1 (6 bases). The V gene lost 6 bases and the J gene lost 8 bases, with 20 bases spanning the gap. Germline V CDR1 and CDR2: LGHNA, YNFKEQ. CDR3 length equals 15 residues. The DNA for the CDR3 is TGTGCCAGCAGAACCCAGGGGATCGATAAAGATGAGCAGTTCTTC. Translation: CASRTQGIDKDEQFF.

The chain has TRBV28 and TRBJ1-5; TRBD1 might be the D (5 bases). The germline V gene encodes CDR1 MDHEN and CDR2 SYDVKM. V was shortened by 4 bases and J by 4 bases, with 14 bases between the two germline ends. The CDR3 is 15 residues long. The CDR3 protein is CASSSFGAQNQPQHF. The CDR3 DNA follows: TGTGCCAGCAGTTCCTTCGGGGCACAAAATCAGCCCCAGCATTTT. Filled out from reference TRBV28 and TRBJ1-5, the complete variable domain reads DVKVTQSSRYLVKRTGEKVFLECVQDMDHENMFWYRQDPGLGLRLIYFSYDVKMKEKGDIPEGYSVSREKKERFSLILESASTNQTSMYLCASSSFGAQNQPQHFGDGTRLSIL.

This chain connects TRBV5-1 to TRBJ2-1; D call uncertain. Trimming removed 5 bases from V and 0 bases from J, with 6 bases in between. CDR3 length: 13 amino acids. The germline V gene has CDR1 SGHRS and CDR2 YFSETQ. CDR3 DNA sequence: TGCGCCAGCAGGCAAAACTCCTACAATGAGCAGTTCTTC. Its translation is CASRQNSYNEQFF.

Here the CDR3 reads CASTLGGNQPQHF. CDR3 coding DNA: TGTGCCAGCACCCTGGGGGGCAATCAGCCCCAGCATTTT. This rearrangement joins TRBV6-1 to TRBJ1-5, with D possibly being TRBD1 (5 bases). Trimming removed 7 bases from V and 2 bases from J, with 9 bases in between. The CDR3 sequence is 13 residues long. CDR1 MNHNS and CDR2 SASEGT come from the germline V gene.

The table lists this clone with a count of one. V usage is TRBV2 and J usage is TRBJ1-1, with TRBD1 identical over 11 bases. This CDR3 spans 17 amino acids. The V and J ends lost 4 bases and 5 bases, in that order; junction bases with no gene match: 12. From germline, CDR1 is SNHLY and CDR2 FYNNEI. The CDR3 nucleotides read TGTGCCAGCAGTGGGAGGACAGGGGGCGAATCGGGGACTGAAGCTTTCTTT. It codes for CASSGRTGGESGTEAFF.

The chain carries TRBV28 and TRBJ1-2; D remains ambiguous. Germline CDR1 MDHEN, CDR2 SYDVKM. Trimming took 3 bases from V and 3 from J, leaving 8 bases between them. The CDR3 covers 13 residues. In DNA, the CDR3 is TGTGCCAGCAGTTTGAACAGAGACTATGGCTACACCTTC. It yields the protein CASSLNRDYGYTF.

This clone was detected only once. The chain uses TRBV18 and TRBJ2-7, with 14 bases aligning to TRBD2. The length of the CDR3 is 15 residues. Germline-derived CDR1 and CDR2 are KGHSH and LQKENI. V lost 3 bases, J lost 6 bases, and 4 bases stayed unmatched. CDR3 in amino acids: CASSPGLAGDTEQYF. The CDR3 nucleotides read TGTGCCAGCTCACCGGGACTAGCGGGAGACACCGAGCAGTACTTC.

The chain uses TRBV5-1 and TRBJ1-4; 7 bases agree with TRBD1. Germline-derived CDR1 and CDR2 are SGHRS and YFSETQ. This CDR3 comprises 14 residues. Unmatched junction bases numbered 2, after V lost 0 bases and J lost 6 bases. The CDR3 loop reads CASSLEQGHEKLFF. The CDR3 DNA sequence: TGCGCCAGCAGCTTGGAACAGGGGCATGAAAAACTGTTTTTT.

The chain is built from TRBV27 and TRBJ2-4, with 7 bases lining up with TRBD1. J was trimmed by 1 base and V by 2 bases; bases with no gene match: 2. The CDR3 totals 15 residues. Per the germline V gene, CDR1 is MNHEY and CDR2 is SMNVEV (reference sequence). CDR3 sequence reads: CASSLIQGAKNIQYF. CDR3 in DNA: TGTGCCAGCAGTTTAATACAGGGGGCCAAAAACATTCAGTACTTC.

The chain carries TRBV9 and TRBJ2-2; 7 positions agree with TRBD2. The junction had 9 bases not matched to a gene; V was cut back by 0 bases and J by 7 bases. The CDR3 has 16 amino acids. Germline V lookup: CDR1 SGDLS, CDR2 YYNGEE. CDR3 nucleotide sequence: TGTGCCAGCAGCGTAGTCGAGGGAGGGTACAACGGGGAGCTGTTTTTT. Translated: CASSVVEGGYNGELFF.

The chain carries TRBV9 and TRBJ2-7; D is possibly TRBD1 or TRBD2 (5 bases each). Trimming took 6 bases from V and 7 from J, leaving 23 bases between them. The CDR3 extends over 15 amino acids. Germline V lookup: CDR1 SGDLS, CDR2 YYNGEE. DNA for the CDR3: TGTGCCAGCATCAACGCACGGGACCTAAGGAGAGAGCAGTACTTC. Protein product: CASINARDLRREQYF.

The chain employs TRBV2 and TRBJ2-3; 8 bases are a match to TRBD2. The CDR3 totals 13 residues. Trimming took 7 bases from V and 6 from J; bases not matched to a gene: 6. Germline V CDR1 and CDR2: SNHLY, FYNNEI. CDR3 nucleotide sequence: TGTGCCAGCAAGTTAGGCGGGGGGGATACGCAGTATTTT. The encoded protein is CASKLGGGDTQYF.

The chain links TRBV25-1 to TRBJ2-6, with a weak D call TRBD1 (6 bases). The CDR3 length is 18 residues. Germline loops: CDR1 MGHDK, CDR2 SYGVNS. Trimming took off 4 bases at V and 0 bases at J, with 16 bases between the two ends. The chain's CDR3 is CASSVKTGPPSGANVLTF. The CDR3 DNA follows: TGTGCCAGCAGTGTCAAGACAGGACCCCCCTCTGGGGCCAACGTCCTGACTTTC.

CDR3 protein: CASSLGQQETQYF. DNA of the CDR3: TGCGCCAGCAGCTTGGGCCAGCAAGAGACCCAGTACTTC. The chain employs TRBV5-1 and TRBJ2-5, with D unresolved. V was pared by 0 bases and J by 2 bases, with 5 bases between. Germline V gives CDR1 SGHRS, CDR2 YFSETQ. There are 13 residues in the CDR3.

This chain links TRBV19 with TRBJ2-7; D call uncertain. CDR3 size: 14 residues. Trimming removed 7 bases at V and 0 bases at J, with 13 bases between. Germline V gives CDR1 LNHDA, CDR2 SQIVND (reference sequence). CDR3 protein: CASTSQESSYEQYF. The CDR3 DNA sequence: TGTGCCAGTACCAGCCAGGAGAGCTCCTACGAGCAGTACTTC.

V and J are TRBV27 and TRBJ2-2; 10 bases are a match to TRBD1. Germline V gene lookup returns CDR1 MNHEY and CDR2 SMNVEV (reference sequence). V trimming: 2 bases; J trimming: 6 bases; junction bases outside the gene matches: 6. The CDR3 spans 16 residues. The CDR3, as DNA: TGTGCCAGCAGTTTACCGGGACAGGGGAGGGCCGGGGAGCTGTTTTTT. Protein: CASSLPGQGRAGELFF.

The chain combines TRBV11-1 with TRBJ2-2; D is ambiguous. V shed 5 bases and J shed 2 bases, with 9 bases lying between them. Germline CDR1 SGHAT, CDR2 FQDESV (reference sequence). CDR3 length: 14 amino acids. The CDR3 region has the DNA TGTGCCAGCAGCCTAACGCCTAACACCGGGGAGCTGTTTTTT. Translating it yields CASSLTPNTGELFF.

This chain links TRBV29-1 with TRBJ1-2; D may be TRBD1 (5 bases). From germline, CDR1 is SQVTM and CDR2 ANQGSEA. CDR3 size: 12 residues. Trimming took off 8 bases at V and 0 bases at J, with 10 bases between the two ends. The chain's CDR3 is CSIRDPNYGYTF. CDR3 bases: TGCAGCATCCGGGACCCTAACTATGGCTACACCTTC.

The chain links TRBV5-1 to TRBJ2-5, with D perhaps given as TRBD1 or TRBD2 (5 bases each). Germline CDR1 and CDR2: SGHRS and YFSETQ. This CDR3 region has 16 residues. The germline V and J ends were trimmed by 1 base and 3 bases, with 16 bases remaining between them. CDR3 amino acids: CASSLTGPPNKETQYF. In DNA, the CDR3 is TGCGCCAGCAGCTTGACGGGACCCCCGAACAAAGAGACCCAGTACTTC. The full variable domain, with the rest looked up from reference TRBV5-1 and TRBJ2-5, is KAGVTQTPRYLIKTRGQQVTLSCSPISGHRSVSWYQQTPGQGLQFLFEYFSETQRNKGNFPGRFSGRQFSNSRSEMNVSTLELGDSALYLCASSLTGPPNKETQYFGPGTRLLVL.

The chain joins TRBV19 to TRBJ2-3; 7 bases line up with TRBD1. The germline V gene has CDR1 LNHDA and CDR2 SQIVND (reference sequence). The CDR3 has 16 residues. The V and J ends lost 6 bases and 2 bases, in that order; junction bases with no gene match: 11. The CDR3 DNA reads as TGTGCCAGTAGAAACCCCGGGACAGAATACACAGATACGCAGTATTTT. Its translation is CASRNPGTEYTDTQYF.

The chain is built from TRBV14 and TRBJ2-1; 8 bases align to TRBD2. CDR3 length: 19 amino acids. V lost 1 base, J lost 7 bases, and 18 bases stayed unmatched. The V gene's germline CDR1 is SGHDN and CDR2 FVKESK. The CDR3 reads CASSQVRVNSGIQGNEQFF. CDR3 nucleotides: TGTGCCAGCAGCCAAGTTCGGGTCAATAGCGGGATTCAAGGGAATGAGCAGTTCTTC.

The sample holds a few counts of this clone. V usage is TRBV5-1 and J usage is TRBJ1-2; TRBD1 matches at 7 bases. Germline CDR1 reads SGHRS; CDR2 reads YFSETQ. V was clipped by 5 bases and J by 4 bases; unmatched bases: 11. This CDR3 has 15 amino acids. The CDR3 DNA reads TGCGCCAGCAGACCCGGACAGGAGGCCTCCTATGGCTACACCTTC. This gives the protein CASRPGQEASYGYTF.

The V and J genes are TRBV9 and TRBJ1-2, with TRBD1 matching over 9 bases. In germline, CDR1 is SGDLS, CDR2 YYNGEE. J lost 5 bases, V lost 4 bases, and 9 bases had no gene match. The CDR3 covers 15 residues. CDR3 region: CASSLPGTGSYGYTF. The CDR3, as DNA: TGTGCCAGCAGCCTACCCGGGACAGGGTCGTATGGCTACACCTTC.